The T cell receptor (beta chain) under discussion was sequenced for a study of T cells in Graves' hyperthyroidism and ophthalmopathy. The CDR3 is 15 amino acids. Germline V lookup: CDR1 DFQATT, CDR2 SNEGSKA (reference sequence). Amplification yielded TCR beta CDR3 regions, with RNA transcripts as the source. Researchers ran a first-round RT-PCR on the TCR CDR3 using the HTBI primer set. Each CDR3 protein gets one entry after TCRdb re-called the multiplex PCR reads with MiXCR. The sample has about 360,000 distinct CDR3 sequences; approximately 13% are singletons. The chain couples TRBV20-1 to TRBJ2-3, with 7 positions matching TRBD2. Sequencing input: blood. The receptor's source is a woman in her late teens or twenties with Graves' hyperthyroidism. For the CDR3, the DNA is TGCAGCTCTTCGACGGGGGAGGGGTATGGGGATACGCAGTATTTT. Residues: CSSSTGEGYGDTQYF.